This TCR beta chain was recovered during a study of beta chain features in type 1 diabetes. Study information: Summed over all samples, the examined sorted cells came to roughly 110 million.

CDR1 is GTSNPN and CDR2 is SVGIG in the germline V gene (reference sequence). CDR3 length equals 13 residues. The V and J ends lost 1 base and 1 base respectively, with 7 bases between them. In this sample, this clone turned up a few times. As yet, its antigen is unknown. Study-wide results and limits: Patients with type 1 diabetes carried fewer insertions and had more deletions at their VDJ junctions. People with Type 1 diabetes carried modestly yet significantly shorter TCRB CDR3s in all four CD4+ subsets. With patients and controls alike, PCR might favor shorter templates to an equal degree.

The sequenced template was cDNA made from the entire isolated RNA. TCRdb's table, derived via immunoSEQ multiplex PCR, lists solely in-frame clones and lacks some. The table lists approximately 260,000 clones, about 23% of them singletons, with more than 0.009% in the top ten. V and J are TRBV30 and TRBJ1-1; no firm D call. Sample: naive CD4+ T cells from blood. The receptor comes from a woman younger than 45 with type 1 diabetes. CDR3 coding DNA: TGTGCCTGGAGTGACGGGAGGAACACTGAAGCTTTCTTT. Its protein is CAWSDGRNTEAFF.